One T cell receptor (beta chain) is described in this entry. The clone's antigen remains unknown. Per-base quality was not reported, and no clone a single base away is much larger than it. The donors were healthy, HIV-negative adults who had no recently reported acute infections or vaccinations. Every donor was a Caucasian adult living in Nashville, Tennessee, USA. CD4+ T cells were enriched through magnetic negative selection, after which naive cells were positively selected on CD45RA and the remaining negative fraction served as the memory subset. Blood was collected by leukapheresis, and PBMCs were isolated by Ficoll-Histopaque density gradient centrifugation and then cryopreserved in liquid nitrogen vapor phase. Analytical flow cytometry was used to check the purity and quantity of every magnetically sorted T cell population. Genomic DNA was isolated from each sorted fraction and quantified by UV absorbance on a Nanodrop 2000c.

Using the deep immunoSEQ assay, multiplex PCR amplified TCR CDR3 regions from genomic DNA. Extracted genomic DNA from each cell subset was spread evenly across all wells of several immunoSEQ 96-well plates, with each plate serving as a replicate. For sorted subsets, each replicate PCR was loaded with 200 ng genomic DNA, equivalent to 30,000 to 35,000 T cell genomes. Purified libraries were quantified with a Qubit 3.0 fluorometer, sized on a Bioanalyzer 2100, and re-quantified with the KAPA Library Quantification kit. A separate single-read 150-cycle Illumina NextSeq 550 flow cell was used to sequence each immunoSEQ 96-well plate. The published analysis was carried out like this. Because only junctional sequences without quality scores were contained in the immunoSEQ output, filtering matching that applied to full-length reads could not be performed. To assign V/J genes and CDR3, sequences were annotated using PyIR, a Python wrapper for IgBLAST v1.9, with IMGT germline references. Reads were filtered out if the reads had weak V/J assignments (E-value above 1e-6), no CDR3, stop codons, out-of-frame junctions, or ambiguous translated residues. V3J clonotypes were defined as sequences sharing the same inferred V gene, J gene, and CDR3 amino acid sequence. The percentage overlap between two repertoires was calculated by dividing the number of shared unique clonotypes by the size of the smaller repertoire. RTK rarefaction, the Chao1 estimator, and Recon v2.1 estimates of unobserved clonotypes were used to assess repertoire richness. For all TCRbeta clonotypes obtained by the gDNA method from several donors, generation probabilities were computed with OLGA. Held by TCRdb, this immuneACCESS table contains in-frame sequences only and omits some clones. Under half of the omission traces to an unresolved V gene where checked; the cause of the rest is unknown. For V, J and clone size, that table is used; D and trimming come from the DNA. The sample table contains some 1.1 million clones; only one count was recorded for roughly 77% of them. The ten largest clones represent 0.89% of the sample.

The data were taken from a study of shared clonotypes between healthy human individuals (dated by TCRdb to about 2020). Context from the whole study: Three men and a couple of women, aged 18 to 49 years, made up the cohort. For each donor, CD4 naive and CD4 memory were each given three plates, CD8 naive was given two plates, and CD8 memory was given one plate. To estimate repertoire size and how much clonotype sharing occurs between individuals, the study deeply sequenced the blood TCR repertoires of five or six healthy adults. Different laboratories and diverse techniques were used to prepare libraries and sequence TCR repertoires, to increase sequencing depth and limit assay-specific biases. Per donor, leukapheresis produced somewhere between about 0.94 and 8.9 billion PBMCs.

V is pruned by 4 bases and J by 3 bases, leaving 3 bases of the junction without a gene match. The cysteine opens and the phenylalanine closes a CDR3 of 14 amino acids. Left in the record is the CDR3 DNA by itself, 42 bases read in frame from the first base. CDR1 and CDR2 were assigned from the germline V gene as KGHSH and LQKENI. Broad study findings and their caveats: When a few donors were compared, the shared fraction of clonotypes was about 5.2% for naive CD4, more than 3% for naive CD8, 2% to 2.5% for memory CD4, and about 0.36% for memory CD8. Based on pairwise subsampling, the degree of clonotype sharing among donors was expected to be affected by sequencing depth. Sampling was limited to blood, and TCR repertoires in tissue likely differ from TCR repertoires in blood. Because the study included only a small number of donors, the genetic and exposure-history diversity represented was limited. Naive subsets generally had larger estimated clonotype richness than memory subsets. Higher generation probabilities were observed for clonotypes shared by all four sorted-subset donors than for non-shared clonotypes. Incomplete sequencing was indicated by rarefaction of sorted-subset datasets, despite the large sequencing depth.

The TCR comes from a man between 18 and 29 years old in good health. Some clones in this sample may be carry-over from other donors' samples. Input material: memory CD4+ T cells from PBMCs. Read against the paper, the sample's cell subset or site label means: CD45RA-negative fraction. The chain is made from TRBV18 and TRBJ1-2; 9 central nucleotides agree with TRBD1. The encoded CDR3 is CASSRDREHYGYTF. The nucleotide sequence reads as follows: TGTGCCAGCTCACGGGACAGGGAGCACTATGGCTACACCTTC.